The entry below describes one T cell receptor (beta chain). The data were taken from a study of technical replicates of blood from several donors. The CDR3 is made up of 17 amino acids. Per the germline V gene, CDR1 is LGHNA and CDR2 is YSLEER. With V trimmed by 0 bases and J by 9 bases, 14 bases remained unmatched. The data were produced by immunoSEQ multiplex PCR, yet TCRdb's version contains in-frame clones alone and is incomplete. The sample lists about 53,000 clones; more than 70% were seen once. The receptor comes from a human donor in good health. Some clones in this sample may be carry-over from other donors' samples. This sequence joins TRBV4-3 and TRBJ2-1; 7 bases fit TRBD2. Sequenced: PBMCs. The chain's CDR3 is CASSQEYGGSLWSEQFF. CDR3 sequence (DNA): TGCGCCAGCAGCCAAGAGTACGGCGGGAGTCTCTGGAGTGAGCAGTTCTTC.